This T cell receptor beta chain derives from a study of blood T cells in healthy people across ages. Broader study findings: Naive T cell percentage by flow cytometry tracked strongly with beta diversity.

Alongside a J-beta primer mix, a sample-barcoded 5' primer served in a second PCR lasting about 7 to 12 cycles. Via MiXCR, TCRdb re-called the 5' RACE reads, giving one row per CDR3 protein. The sample contains about 1.4 million distinct CDR3 sequences, roughly 64% of which appear only once. Concerning this clonotype: Its cognate antigen is unknown.

Germline V gives CDR1 DFQATT, CDR2 SNEGSKA (reference sequence). V lost 2 bases, J lost 8 bases, and 14 bases stayed unmatched. This CDR3 comprises 15 residues. The rearrangement uses TRBV20-1 and TRBJ1-2; TRBD1 agrees at 7 bases. The sample was blood. The clonotype was recovered from a man aged 18 to 30 in good health. CDR3: CSARRREGAIGGYTF. The CDR3 bases are TGCAGTGCTAGAAGGCGAGAGGGGGCGATAGGAGGCTACACCTTC.